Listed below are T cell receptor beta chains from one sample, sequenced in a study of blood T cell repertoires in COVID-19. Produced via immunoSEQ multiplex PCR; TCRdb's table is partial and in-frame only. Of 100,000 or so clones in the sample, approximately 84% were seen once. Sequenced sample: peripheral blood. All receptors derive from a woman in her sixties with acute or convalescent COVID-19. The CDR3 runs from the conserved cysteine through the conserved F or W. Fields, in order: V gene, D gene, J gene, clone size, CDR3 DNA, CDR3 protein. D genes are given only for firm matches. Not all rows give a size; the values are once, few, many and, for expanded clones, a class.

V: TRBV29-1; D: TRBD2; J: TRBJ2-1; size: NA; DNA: TGCAGCGTTGTCGCTATAGTACAGCGGGGGGGCGGATACAATGAGCAGTTCTTC; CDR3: CSVVAIVQRGGGYNEQFF
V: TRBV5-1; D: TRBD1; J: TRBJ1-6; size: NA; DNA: TGCGCCAGCAGCTTAAGACAGGGGGCTAATTCACCCCTCCACTTT; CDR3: CASSLRQGANSPLHF
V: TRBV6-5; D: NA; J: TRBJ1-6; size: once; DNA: TGTGCCAGCAGTTCGGCGGGGATAGGGGCCTCACCCCTCCACTTT; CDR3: CASSSAGIGASPLHF
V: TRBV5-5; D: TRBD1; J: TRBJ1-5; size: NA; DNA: TGTGCCAGCAGCCTGGGCTACGGACAGGGGAATCAGCCCCAGCATTTT; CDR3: CASSLGYGQGNQPQHF
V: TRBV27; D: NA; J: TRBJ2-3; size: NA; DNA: TGTGCCAGCAGTTTACATGGGAGGGGGTCAGGCGGGGCAGATACGCAGTATTTT; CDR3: CASSLHGRGSGGADTQYF
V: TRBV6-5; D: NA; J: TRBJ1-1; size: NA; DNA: TGTGCCAGCAGTTACTCCCGGACAACAGCCAACACTGAAGCTTTCTTT; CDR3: CASSYSRTTANTEAFF
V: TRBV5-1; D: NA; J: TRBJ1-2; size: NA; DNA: TGCGCCAGCAGCTTGGGATCGTTTACCGACCGGGATGGCTACACCTTC; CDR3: CASSLGSFTDRDGYTF
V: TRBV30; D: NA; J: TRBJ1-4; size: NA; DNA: TGTGCCTGGCAGGGGTTTAATGAAAAACTGTTTTTT; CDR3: CAWQGFNEKLFF
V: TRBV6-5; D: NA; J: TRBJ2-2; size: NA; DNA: TGTGCCAGCAGTTTAATCAGGAACACCGGGGAGCTGTTTTTT; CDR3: CASSLIRNTGELFF
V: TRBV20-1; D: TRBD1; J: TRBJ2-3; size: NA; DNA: TGCAGTGCTGGACAGGTAGATACGCAGTATTTT; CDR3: CSAGQVDTQYF
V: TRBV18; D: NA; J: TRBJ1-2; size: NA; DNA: TGTGCCAGCTCACCACCTTTAACAGCAGTCAATAGATATGGCTACACCTTC; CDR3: CASSPPLTAVNRYGYTF
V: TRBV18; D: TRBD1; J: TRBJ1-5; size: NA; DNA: TGTGCCAGCTCACTCACAGGGGCCCGTCAGGCGGGCAATCAGCCCCAGCATTTT; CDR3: CASSLTGARQAGNQPQHF
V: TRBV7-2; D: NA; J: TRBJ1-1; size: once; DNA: TGTGCCAGCAGCCGGACACGAGGGGGAATGAACACTGAAGCTTTCTTT; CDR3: CASSRTRGGMNTEAFF
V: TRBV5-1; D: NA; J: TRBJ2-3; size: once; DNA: TGCGCCAGCAGCACCCAGACAGCCCCCACAGATACGCAGTATTTT; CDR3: CASSTQTAPTDTQYF
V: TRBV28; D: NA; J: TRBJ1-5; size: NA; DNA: TGTGCCAGCAGTTTGGGGCGGGGAAGACAGCCCCAGCATTTT; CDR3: CASSLGRGRQPQHF
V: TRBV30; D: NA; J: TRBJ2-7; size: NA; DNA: TGTGCCTGGAACACCGATTTCTCCTACGAGCAGTACTTC; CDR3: CAWNTDFSYEQYF
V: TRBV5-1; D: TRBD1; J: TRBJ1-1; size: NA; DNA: TGCGCCAGCAGCTCAGGGGGAGGAAACACTGAAGCTTTCTTT; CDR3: CASSSGGGNTEAFF
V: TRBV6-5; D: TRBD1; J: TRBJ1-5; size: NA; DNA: TGTGCCAGCAGCACAGGGGGCTACAATCAGCCCCAGCATTTT; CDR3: CASSTGGYNQPQHF
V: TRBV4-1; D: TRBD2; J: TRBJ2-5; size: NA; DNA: TGCGCCAGCAGCAAGGGAGGGCTTCAAGAGACCCAGTACTTC; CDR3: CASSKGGLQETQYF
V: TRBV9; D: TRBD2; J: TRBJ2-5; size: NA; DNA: TGTGCCAGCAGCCCCGGGGGGGCGACGTACCAAGAGACCCAGTACTTC; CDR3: CASSPGGATYQETQYF